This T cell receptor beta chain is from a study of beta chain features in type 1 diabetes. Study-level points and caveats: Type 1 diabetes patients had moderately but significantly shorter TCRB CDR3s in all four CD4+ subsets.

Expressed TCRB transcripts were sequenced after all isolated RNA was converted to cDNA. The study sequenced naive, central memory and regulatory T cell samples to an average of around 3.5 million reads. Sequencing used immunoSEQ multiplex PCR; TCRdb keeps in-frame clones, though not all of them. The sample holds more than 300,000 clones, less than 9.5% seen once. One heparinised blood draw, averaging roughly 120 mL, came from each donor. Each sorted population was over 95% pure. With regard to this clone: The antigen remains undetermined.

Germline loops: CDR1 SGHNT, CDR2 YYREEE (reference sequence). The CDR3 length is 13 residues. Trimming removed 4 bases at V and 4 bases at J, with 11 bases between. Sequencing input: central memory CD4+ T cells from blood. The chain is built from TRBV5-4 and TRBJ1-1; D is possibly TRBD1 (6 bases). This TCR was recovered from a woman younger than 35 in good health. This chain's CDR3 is CASSRGAGTEAFF. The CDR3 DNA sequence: TGTGCCAGCAGCCGGGGGGCTGGCACTGAAGCTTTCTTT.